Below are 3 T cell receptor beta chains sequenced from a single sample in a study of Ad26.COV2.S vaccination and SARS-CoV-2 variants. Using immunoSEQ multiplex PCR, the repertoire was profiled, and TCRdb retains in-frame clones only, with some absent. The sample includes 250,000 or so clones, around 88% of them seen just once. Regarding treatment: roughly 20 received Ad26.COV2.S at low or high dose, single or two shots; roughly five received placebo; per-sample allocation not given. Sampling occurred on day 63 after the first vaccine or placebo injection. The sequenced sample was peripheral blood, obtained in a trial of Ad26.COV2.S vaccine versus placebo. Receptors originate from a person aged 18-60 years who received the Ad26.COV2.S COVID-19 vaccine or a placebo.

In DNA, the CDR3 is TGCGCCAGCAGCTTTACCACAGGGAGTAGGATGGAGACCCAGTACTTC. It encodes CASSFTTGSRMETQYF. The chain uses TRBV5-1 and TRBJ2-5; tentatively, D is TRBD1 (6 bases). The CDR3 covers 16 residues. From germline, CDR1 is SGHRS and CDR2 YFSETQ. V was clipped by 2 bases and J by 5 bases, with 19 bases between them.

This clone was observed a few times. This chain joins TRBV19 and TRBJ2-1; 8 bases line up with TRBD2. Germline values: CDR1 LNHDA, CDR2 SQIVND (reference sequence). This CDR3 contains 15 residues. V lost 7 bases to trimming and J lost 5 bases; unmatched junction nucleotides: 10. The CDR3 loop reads CASTAHGGGNNEQFF. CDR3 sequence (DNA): TGTGCCAGTACTGCCCACGGGGGGGGAAACAATGAGCAGTTCTTC.

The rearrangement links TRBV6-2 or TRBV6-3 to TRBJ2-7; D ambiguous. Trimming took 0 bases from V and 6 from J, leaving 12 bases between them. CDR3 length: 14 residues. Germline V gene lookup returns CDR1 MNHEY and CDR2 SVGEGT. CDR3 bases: TGTGCCAGCAGTTACTCGAACAGTCCGGGCGAGCAGTACGTC. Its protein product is CASSYSNSPGEQYV.